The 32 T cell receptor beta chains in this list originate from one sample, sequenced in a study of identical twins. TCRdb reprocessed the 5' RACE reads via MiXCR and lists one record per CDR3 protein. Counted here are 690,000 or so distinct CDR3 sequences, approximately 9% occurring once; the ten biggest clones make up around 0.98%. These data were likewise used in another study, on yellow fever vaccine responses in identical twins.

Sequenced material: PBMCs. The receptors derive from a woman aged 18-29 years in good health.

CDR3 nucleotides: TGTGCCAGCAGCTTGAAATTCCAGGCGCACGAGCAGTACTTC. It is translated as CASSLKFQAHEQYF. The rearrangement uses TRBV5-4 and TRBJ2-7, with D uncertain. V shed 1 base and J shed 5 bases, with 13 bases lying between them. CDR1 is SGHNT and CDR2 is YYREEE in the germline V gene (reference sequence). This CDR3 is 14 amino acids long.

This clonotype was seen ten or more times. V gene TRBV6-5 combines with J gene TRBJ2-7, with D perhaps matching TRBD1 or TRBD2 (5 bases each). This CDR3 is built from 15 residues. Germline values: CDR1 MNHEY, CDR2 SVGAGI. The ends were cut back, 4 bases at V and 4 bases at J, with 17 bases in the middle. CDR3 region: CASSSPGTGQYEQYF. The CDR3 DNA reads TGTGCCAGCAGTTCCCCTGGGACGGGGCAATACGAGCAGTACTTC.

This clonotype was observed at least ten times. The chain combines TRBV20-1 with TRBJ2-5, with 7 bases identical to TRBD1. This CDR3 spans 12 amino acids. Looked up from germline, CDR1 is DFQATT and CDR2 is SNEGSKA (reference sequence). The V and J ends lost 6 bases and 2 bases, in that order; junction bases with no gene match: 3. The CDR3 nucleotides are TGCAGTGCAGACAGGGCGCAAGAGACCCAGTACTTC. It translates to CSADRAQETQYF.

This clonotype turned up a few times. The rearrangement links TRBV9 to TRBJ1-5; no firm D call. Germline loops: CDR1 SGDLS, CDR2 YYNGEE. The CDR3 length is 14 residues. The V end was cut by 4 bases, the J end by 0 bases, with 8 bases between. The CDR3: CASSSRTSNQPQHF. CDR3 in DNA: TGTGCCAGCAGCTCTCGGACTAGCAATCAGCCCCAGCATTTT. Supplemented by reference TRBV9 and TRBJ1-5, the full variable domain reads DSGVTQTPKHLITATGQRVTLRCSPRSGDLSVYWYQQSLDQGLQFLIQYYNGEERAKGNILERFSAQQFPDLHSELNLSSLELGDSALYFCASSSRTSNQPQHFGDGTRLSIL.

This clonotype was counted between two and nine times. Here the CDR3 reads CASSQDWTSGNEQFF. The CDR3 coding sequence is TGTGCCAGCAGCCAAGATTGGACTAGCGGGAATGAGCAGTTCTTC. The chain joins TRBV4-2 to TRBJ2-1; 11 bases match TRBD2. The CDR3 covers 15 residues. From germline, CDR1 is LGHNA and CDR2 YNFKEQ. Trimming took 0 bases from V and 7 from J; bases not matched to a gene: 2.

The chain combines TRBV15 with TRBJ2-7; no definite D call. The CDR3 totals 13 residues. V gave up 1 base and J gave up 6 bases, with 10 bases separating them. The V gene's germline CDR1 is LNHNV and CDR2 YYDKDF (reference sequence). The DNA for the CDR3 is TGTGCCACCAGCAGAGCGGGCAGTCCCGAGCAGTACTTC. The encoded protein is CATSRAGSPEQYF.

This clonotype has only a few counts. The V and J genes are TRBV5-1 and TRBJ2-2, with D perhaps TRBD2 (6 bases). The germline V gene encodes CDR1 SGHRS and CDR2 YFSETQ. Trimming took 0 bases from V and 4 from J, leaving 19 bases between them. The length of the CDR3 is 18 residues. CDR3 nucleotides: TGCGCCAGCAGCTTGGGCATTGAGGGACTGCGAGGCACCGGGGAGCTGTTTTTT. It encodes CASSLGIEGLRGTGELFF.

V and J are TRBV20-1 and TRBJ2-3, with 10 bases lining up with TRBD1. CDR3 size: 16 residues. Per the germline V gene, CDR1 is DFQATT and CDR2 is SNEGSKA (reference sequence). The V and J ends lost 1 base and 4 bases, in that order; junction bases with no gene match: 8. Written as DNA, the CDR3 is TGCAGTGCTAGAGCCGGGACAGGGGATATCCCAGATACGCAGTATTTT. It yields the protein CSARAGTGDIPDTQYF.

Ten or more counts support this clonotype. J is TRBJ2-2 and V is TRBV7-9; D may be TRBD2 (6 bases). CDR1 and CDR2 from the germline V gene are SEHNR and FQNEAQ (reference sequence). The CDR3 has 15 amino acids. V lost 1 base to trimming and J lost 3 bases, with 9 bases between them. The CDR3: CASSLGDSYTGELFF. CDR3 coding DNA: TGTGCCAGCAGCTTAGGGGACTCATACACCGGGGAGCTGTTTTTT.

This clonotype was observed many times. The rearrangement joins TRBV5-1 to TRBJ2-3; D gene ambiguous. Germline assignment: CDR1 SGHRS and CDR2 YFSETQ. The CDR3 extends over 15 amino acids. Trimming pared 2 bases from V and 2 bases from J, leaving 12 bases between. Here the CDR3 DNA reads TGCGCCAGCAGCTTAGGCGAGATTATCACAGATACGCAGTATTTT. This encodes CASSLGEIITDTQYF.

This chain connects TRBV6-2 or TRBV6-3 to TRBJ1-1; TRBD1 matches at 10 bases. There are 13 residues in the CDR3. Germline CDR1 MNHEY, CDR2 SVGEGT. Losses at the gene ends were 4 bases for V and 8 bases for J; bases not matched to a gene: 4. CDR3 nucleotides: TGTGCCAGCAGTTTCTGGACAGGGGGAGAAGCTTTCTTT. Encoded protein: CASSFWTGGEAFF.

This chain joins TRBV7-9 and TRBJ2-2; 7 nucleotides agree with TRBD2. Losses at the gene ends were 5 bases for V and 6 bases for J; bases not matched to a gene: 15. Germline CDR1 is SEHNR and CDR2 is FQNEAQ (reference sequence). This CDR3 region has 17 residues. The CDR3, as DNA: TGTGCCAGCAGCCGTTATGTTGGACTAGATTCTCCCGGGGAGCTGTTTTTT. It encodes CASSRYVGLDSPGELFF.

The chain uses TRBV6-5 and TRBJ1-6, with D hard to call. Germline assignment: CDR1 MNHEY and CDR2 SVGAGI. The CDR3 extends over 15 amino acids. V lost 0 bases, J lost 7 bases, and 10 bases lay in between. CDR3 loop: CASSYSTVANSPLHF. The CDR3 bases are TGTGCCAGCAGTTACTCGACGGTTGCAAATTCACCCCTCCACTTT.

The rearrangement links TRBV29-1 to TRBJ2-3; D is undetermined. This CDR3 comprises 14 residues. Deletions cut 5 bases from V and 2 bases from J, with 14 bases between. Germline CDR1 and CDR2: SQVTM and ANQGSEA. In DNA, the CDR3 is TGCAGCGTTTTAGGCCAGAGTAACACAGATACGCAGTATTTT. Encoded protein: CSVLGQSNTDTQYF.

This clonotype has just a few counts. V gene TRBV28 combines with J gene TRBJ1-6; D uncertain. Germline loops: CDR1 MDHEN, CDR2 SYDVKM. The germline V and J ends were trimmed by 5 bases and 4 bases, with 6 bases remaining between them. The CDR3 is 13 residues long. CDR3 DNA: TGTGCCAGCAGTGAGAGTTATAATTCACCCCTCCACTTT. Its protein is CASSESYNSPLHF. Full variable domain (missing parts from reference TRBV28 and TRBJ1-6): DVKVTQSSRYLVKRTGEKVFLECVQDMDHENMFWYRQDPGLGLRLIYFSYDVKMKEKGDIPEGYSVSREKKERFSLILESASTNQTSMYLCASSESYNSPLHFGNGTRLTVT.

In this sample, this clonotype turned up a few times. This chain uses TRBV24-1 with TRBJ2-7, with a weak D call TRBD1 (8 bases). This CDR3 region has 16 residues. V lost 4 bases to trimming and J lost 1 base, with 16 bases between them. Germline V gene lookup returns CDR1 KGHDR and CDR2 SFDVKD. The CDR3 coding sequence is TGTGCCACCAGTGACCCTACAGGGGGGGGATCCTACGAGCAGTACTTC. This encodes CATSDPTGGGSYEQYF.

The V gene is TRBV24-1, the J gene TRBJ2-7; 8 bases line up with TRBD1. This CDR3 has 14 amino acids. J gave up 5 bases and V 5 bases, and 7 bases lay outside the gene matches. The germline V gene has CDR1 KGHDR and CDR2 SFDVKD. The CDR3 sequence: CATSARTGGNEQYF. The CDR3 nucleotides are TGTGCCACCAGTGCCCGTACAGGGGGGAACGAGCAGTACTTC.

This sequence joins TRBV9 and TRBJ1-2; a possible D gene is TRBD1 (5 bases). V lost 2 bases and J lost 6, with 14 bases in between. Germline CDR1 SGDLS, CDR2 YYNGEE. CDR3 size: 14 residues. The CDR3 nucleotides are TGTGCCAGCAGCGTCGGGGACGGGAGGGATGGCTACACCTTC. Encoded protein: CASSVGDGRDGYTF.

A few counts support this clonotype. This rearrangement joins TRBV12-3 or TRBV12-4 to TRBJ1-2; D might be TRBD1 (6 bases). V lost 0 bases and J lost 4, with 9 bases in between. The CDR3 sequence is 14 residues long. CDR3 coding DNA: TGTGCCAGCAGTTTAGCGCTAGGGGGCTATGGCTACACCTTC. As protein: CASSLALGGYGYTF.

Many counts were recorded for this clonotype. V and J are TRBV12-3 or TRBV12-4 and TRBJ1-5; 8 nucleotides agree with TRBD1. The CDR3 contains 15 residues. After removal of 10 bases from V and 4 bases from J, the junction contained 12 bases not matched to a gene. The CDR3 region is CAIRPPQGANQPQHF. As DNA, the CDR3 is TGTGCCATCAGGCCTCCCCAGGGGGCGAATCAGCCCCAGCATTTT.

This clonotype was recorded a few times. The CDR3 DNA sequence: TGCAGCGTTGTAGTACAGGGCTACGAGCAGTACTTC. It codes for CSVVVQGYEQYF. This chain uses TRBV29-1 with TRBJ2-7; D is possibly TRBD1 (6 bases). With 4 bases removed from V and 3 bases from J, the gap between germline ends came to 10 bases. Germline assignment: CDR1 SQVTM and CDR2 ANQGSEA. The CDR3 has 12 amino acids.

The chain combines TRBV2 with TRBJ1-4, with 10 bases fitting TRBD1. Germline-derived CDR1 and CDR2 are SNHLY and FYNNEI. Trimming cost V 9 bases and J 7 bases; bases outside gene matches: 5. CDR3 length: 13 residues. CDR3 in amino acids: CASVRDRGEKLFF. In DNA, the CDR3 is TGTGCCAGTGTCCGGGACAGGGGTGAAAAACTGTTTTTT.

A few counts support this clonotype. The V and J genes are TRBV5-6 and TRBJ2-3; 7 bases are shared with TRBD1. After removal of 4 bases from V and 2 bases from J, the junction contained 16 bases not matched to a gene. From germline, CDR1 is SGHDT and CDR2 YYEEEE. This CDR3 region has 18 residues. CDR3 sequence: CASSPEPVTGAYTDTQYF. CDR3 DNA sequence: TGTGCCAGCAGCCCAGAACCCGTCACAGGGGCCTACACAGATACGCAGTATTTT.

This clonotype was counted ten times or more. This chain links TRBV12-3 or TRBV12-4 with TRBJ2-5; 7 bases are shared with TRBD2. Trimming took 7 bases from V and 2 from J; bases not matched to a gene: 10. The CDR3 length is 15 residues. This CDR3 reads CASTPWGGKQETQYF. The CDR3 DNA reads TGTGCCAGCACCCCTTGGGGGGGGAAACAAGAGACCCAGTACTTC.

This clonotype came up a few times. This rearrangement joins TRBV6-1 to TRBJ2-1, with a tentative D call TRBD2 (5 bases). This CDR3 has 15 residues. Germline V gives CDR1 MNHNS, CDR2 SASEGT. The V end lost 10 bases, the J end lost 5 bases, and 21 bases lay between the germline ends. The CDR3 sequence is CATHGRDQLDNEQFF. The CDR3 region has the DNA TGTGCCACCCACGGCCGGGATCAGTTAGACAATGAGCAGTTCTTC.

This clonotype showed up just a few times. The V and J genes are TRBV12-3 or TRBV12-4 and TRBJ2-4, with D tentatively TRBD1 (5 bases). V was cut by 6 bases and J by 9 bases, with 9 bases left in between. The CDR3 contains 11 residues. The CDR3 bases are TGTGCCAGCAGCCCAGGGCCCATTCAGTACTTC. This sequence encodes CASSPGPIQYF.

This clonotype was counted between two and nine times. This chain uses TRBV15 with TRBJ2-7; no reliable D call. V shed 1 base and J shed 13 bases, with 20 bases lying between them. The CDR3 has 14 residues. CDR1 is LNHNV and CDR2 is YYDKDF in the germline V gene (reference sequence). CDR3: CATSRGDVEDPRYF. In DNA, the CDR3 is TGTGCCACCAGCAGAGGCGATGTCGAAGACCCCCGTTACTTC.

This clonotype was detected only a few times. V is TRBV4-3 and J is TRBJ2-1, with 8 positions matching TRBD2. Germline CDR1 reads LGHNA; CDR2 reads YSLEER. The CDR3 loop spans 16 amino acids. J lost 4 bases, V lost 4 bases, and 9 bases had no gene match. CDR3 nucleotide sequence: TGCGCCAGCAGCCTGGGGGGGAGCGGGAGATACAATGAGCAGTTCTTC. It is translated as CASSLGGSGRYNEQFF.

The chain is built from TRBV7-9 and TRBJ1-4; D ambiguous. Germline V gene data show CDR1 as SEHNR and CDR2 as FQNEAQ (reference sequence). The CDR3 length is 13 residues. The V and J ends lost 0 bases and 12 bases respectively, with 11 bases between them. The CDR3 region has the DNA TGTGCCAGCAGCTTAGCGCTAACCGAGCAACTGTTTTTT. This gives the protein CASSLALTEQLFF.

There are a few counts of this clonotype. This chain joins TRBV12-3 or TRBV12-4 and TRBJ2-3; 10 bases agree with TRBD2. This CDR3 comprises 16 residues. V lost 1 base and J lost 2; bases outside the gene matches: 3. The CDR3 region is CASSLELAGITDTQYF. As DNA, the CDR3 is TGTGCCAGCAGTTTAGAACTAGCGGGAATCACAGATACGCAGTATTTT.

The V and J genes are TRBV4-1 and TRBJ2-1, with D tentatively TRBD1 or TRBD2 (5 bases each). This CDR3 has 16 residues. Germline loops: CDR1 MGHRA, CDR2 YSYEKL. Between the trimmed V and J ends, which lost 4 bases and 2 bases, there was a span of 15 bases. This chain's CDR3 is CASSPVDSGTYNEQFF. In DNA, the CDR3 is TGCGCCAGCAGCCCAGTAGACAGCGGAACCTACAATGAGCAGTTCTTC.

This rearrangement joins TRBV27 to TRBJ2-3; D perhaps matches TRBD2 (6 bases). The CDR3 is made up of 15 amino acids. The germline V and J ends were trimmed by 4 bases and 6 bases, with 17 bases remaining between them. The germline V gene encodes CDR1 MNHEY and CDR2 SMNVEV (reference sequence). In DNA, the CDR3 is TGTGCCAGCAGTTCCTCCTCCGGCCTAGCGGATACGCAGTATTTT. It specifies CASSSSSGLADTQYF.